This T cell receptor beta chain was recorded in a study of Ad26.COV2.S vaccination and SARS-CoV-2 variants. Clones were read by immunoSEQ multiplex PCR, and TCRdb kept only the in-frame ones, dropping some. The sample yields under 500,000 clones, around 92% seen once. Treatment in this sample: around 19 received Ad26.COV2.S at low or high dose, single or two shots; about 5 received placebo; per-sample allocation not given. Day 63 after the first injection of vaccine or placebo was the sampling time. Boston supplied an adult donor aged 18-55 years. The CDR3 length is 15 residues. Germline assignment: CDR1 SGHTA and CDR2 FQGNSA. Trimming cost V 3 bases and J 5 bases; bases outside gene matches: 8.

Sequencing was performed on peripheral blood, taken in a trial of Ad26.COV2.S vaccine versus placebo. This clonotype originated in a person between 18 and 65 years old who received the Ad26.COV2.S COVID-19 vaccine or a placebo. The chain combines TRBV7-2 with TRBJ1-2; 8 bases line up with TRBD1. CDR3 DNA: TGTGCCAGCAGCTTCCAGGGGGCTGGGAAGTATGGCTACACCTTC. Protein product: CASSFQGAGKYGYTF.